This TCR beta chain appears in the sequencing data of a study of Graves' ophthalmopathy and Graves' hyperthyroidism. In the study overall: The study drew peripheral blood at initial diagnosis, before any treatment.

This clonotype was observed many times. Antigen unknown. The junction and the germline gene differ at one end; a read error may be behind it. Points from the study as a whole: Blood shared most expanded thyroid clonotypes above 0.001 frequency.

Diagnoses were established from clinical symptoms, serum thyroxine, TRAb, thyroid ultrasound and orbital computed tomography. CDR3 regions of TCR beta were amplified from RNA transcripts. The first-round RT-PCR employed HTBI primers together with the Qiagen OneStep RT-PCR kit. A multiplex PCR was then performed as the second round. Via MiXCR, TCRdb re-called the multiplex PCR reads, giving one row per CDR3 protein. Among just over 400,000 distinct CDR3 sequences listed, under 25% were seen once. This CDR3 has 14 amino acids. The germline V gene has CDR1 DFQATT and CDR2 SNEGSKA (reference sequence). This receptor was taken from a woman under 30 with stable Graves' hyperthyroidism. The sequencing input was peripheral blood. This chain connects TRBV20-1 to TRBJ1-2, with a tentative D call TRBD1 (5 bases). CDR3 loop: CSASPGTAYGGHTF. The CDR3 nucleotides are TGCAGTGCTAGTCCAGGGACGGCCTATGGTGGCCACACCTTC.